One and the same sample provided the 5 T cell receptor beta chains below, sequenced in a study of vaccination and CD4 T cells after COVID-19. Their target antigens are unknown. Sequenced with the Oncomine TCR Beta short-read assay was DNA taken from cultured CD4+ T cells. In TCRdb, the PCR reads were re-called with MiXCR into one record per CDR3 protein. The table lists approximately 15,000 distinct CDR3 sequences, about 48% of them singletons. Treatment: 10-day PBMC culture with coronavirus spike peptide pools or control peptides (ViraFEST assay). The input for sequencing was CD4+ T cells from blood, cultured in vitro, taken before SARS-CoV-2 vaccination. These receptor sequences come from a human donor who had recovered from COVID-19.

This chain joins TRBV2 and TRBJ2-3, with D possibly TRBD2 on 6 matching bases. V lost 4 bases and J 1 base, leaving 9 bases between the germline ends. Per germline, CDR1 SNHLY and CDR2 FYNNEI. This CDR3 is 14 amino acids long. CDR3: CASSGGTRTDTQYF. Written as DNA, the CDR3 is TGTGCCAGCAGTGGCGGGACCCGCACAGATACGCAGTATTTT.

V gene TRBV2 combines with J gene TRBJ1-1; 9 nucleotides match TRBD1. The trim removed 3 bases at V and 4 bases at J, leaving 12 bases unmatched. This CDR3 spans 17 amino acids. Germline V lookup: CDR1 SNHLY, CDR2 FYNNEI. The CDR3 loop is CASSDWDREKVSTEAFF. The CDR3, as DNA: TGTGCCAGCAGTGATTGGGACAGGGAAAAGGTGAGCACTGAAGCTTTCTTT.

The V and J genes are TRBV12-3 or TRBV12-4 and TRBJ1-5; tentatively, D is TRBD1 (5 bases). The CDR3 is made up of 12 amino acids. V lost 6 bases to trimming and J lost 8 bases, with 11 bases between them. CDR3 residues: CASRGGTEPQHF. CDR3 bases: TGTGCCAGCAGGGGGGGGACCGAGCCCCAGCATTTT.

The chain couples TRBV28 to TRBJ2-7; the match to TRBD1 covers 9 bases. The germline V gene encodes CDR1 MDHEN and CDR2 SYDVKM. This CDR3 spans 13 amino acids. V trimming: 4 bases; J trimming: 6 bases; junction bases outside the gene matches: 4. In DNA, the CDR3 is TGTGCCAGCAGTTATGGGACAGGGTTCGAGCAGTACTTC. Encoded protein: CASSYGTGFEQYF.

This chain connects TRBV20-1 to TRBJ2-7, with TRBD2 identical over 8 bases. From germline, CDR1 is DFQATT and CDR2 SNEGSKA (reference sequence). Losses at the gene ends were 3 bases for V and 5 bases for J; bases not matched to a gene: 9. This CDR3 is 14 amino acids long. CDR3 nucleotide sequence: TGCAGTGCTAGTCTAAGCGGGAGCCCCCACGAGCAGTACTTC. Translating it yields CSASLSGSPHEQYF.